A selection of T cell receptor beta chains follows, all from one sample in a study of vaccination and CD4 T cells after COVID-19. These receptors lack a known antigen. TCRdb recomputed calls from the PCR reads with MiXCR, one row per CDR3 protein. The sample lists thousands of distinct CDR3 sequences, roughly 31% occurring once. Sequenced: CD4+ T cells from blood, cultured in vitro. These receptors originate from a human donor in good health. Each CDR3 is given with its conserved first and last residue. The D gene is left open where the match is weak. Part of the rows lack a size; the others show once, few, many or a class for expanded clones.

J: TRBJ2-1; V: TRBV12-3/TRBV12-4; length: 15; size: once; D: TRBD2; CDR3: CASSFSGGSYNEQFF; DNA: TGTGCCAGCAGCTTTTCGGGGGGGTCCTACAATGAGCAGTTCTTC
J: TRBJ2-1; V: TRBV7-7; length: 14; size: -; D: TRBD2; CDR3: CASSFSGSRNEQFF; DNA: TGTGCTAGCAGCTTTAGCGGGAGCAGGAATGAGCAGTTCTTC
J: TRBJ2-2; V: TRBV6-1; length: 14; size: few; D: TRBD2; CDR3: CASSGLAATGELFF; DNA: TGTGCCAGCAGTGGACTAGCGGCGACCGGGGAGCTGTTTTTT
J: TRBJ2-2; V: TRBV19; length: 16; size: -; D: TRBD1; CDR3: CASSRPGTGVTGELFF; DNA: TGTGCCAGTAGTCGCCCCGGGACAGGGGTCACCGGGGAGCTGTTTTTT
J: TRBJ2-7; V: TRBV6-1; length: 15; size: few; D: -; CDR3: CASRTPRTSVHEQYF; DNA: TGTGCCAGCAGGACCCCCCGGACCTCCGTCCACGAGCAGTACTTC
J: TRBJ2-3; V: TRBV7-2; length: 18; size: few; D: -; CDR3: CASSSSPWPRFTPDTQYF; DNA: TGTGCCAGCAGCTCCTCCCCCTGGCCTCGATTTACACCAGATACGCAGTATTTT
J: TRBJ2-1; V: TRBV6-2/TRBV6-3; length: 16; size: once; D: TRBD2; CDR3: CASNRLAVTLWDEQFF; DNA: TGTGCCAGCAACAGACTAGCGGTAACCCTTTGGGATGAGCAGTTCTTC
J: TRBJ2-7; V: TRBV28; length: 14; size: -; D: TRBD2; CDR3: CASTTGGALQEQYF; DNA: TGTGCCAGCACCACGGGGGGGGCATTGCAGGAGCAGTACTTC
J: TRBJ2-3; V: TRBV27; length: 16; size: few; D: TRBD2; CDR3: CASSLLAGGYTDTQYF; DNA: TGTGCCAGCAGTTTATTAGCGGGAGGGTACACAGATACGCAGTATTTT
J: TRBJ2-1; V: TRBV28; length: 13; size: -; D: -; CDR3: CASSSQTDNEQFF; DNA: TGTGCCAGCAGTTCTCAAACCGACAATGAGCAGTTCTTC
J: TRBJ2-1; V: TRBV20-1; length: 17; size: -; D: TRBD2; CDR3: CSARAGLAGGSYNEQFF; DNA: TGCAGTGCTAGAGCGGGACTAGCGGGTGGCTCCTACAATGAGCAGTTCTTC
J: TRBJ1-2; V: TRBV19; length: 13; size: few; D: TRBD1; CDR3: CASSPPDRVSYTF; DNA: TGTGCCAGTAGCCCCCCGGACAGGGTAAGCTACACCTTC
J: TRBJ1-2; V: TRBV7-2; length: 15; size: medium-sized; D: TRBD1; CDR3: CASSPNTGGRDGYTF; DNA: TGTGCCAGCAGCCCAAATACAGGGGGACGAGATGGCTACACCTTC
J: TRBJ1-6; V: TRBV3-1; length: 15; size: -; D: TRBD1; CDR3: CASSSLTGRNSPLHF; DNA: TGTGCCAGCAGCAGCTTGACAGGGCGAAATTCACCCCTCCACTTT
J: TRBJ2-5; V: TRBV12-3/TRBV12-4; length: 18; size: -; D: -; CDR3: CASSPTPLGWGWSETQYF; DNA: TGTGCCAGCAGTCCAACCCCGTTGGGTTGGGGGTGGTCAGAGACCCAGTACTTC
J: TRBJ2-7; V: TRBV6-1; length: 13; size: -; D: -; CDR3: CASRAGTNREQYF; DNA: TGTGCCAGCAGAGCCGGGACAAATAGGGAGCAGTACTTC
J: TRBJ2-7; V: TRBV7-9; length: 14; size: -; D: TRBD2; CDR3: CASSLDPGRDEQYF; DNA: TGTGCCAGCAGCTTAGATCCAGGGAGGGACGAGCAGTACTTC
J: TRBJ1-1; V: TRBV28; length: 14; size: -; D: -; CDR3: CASSLLLRDTEAFF; DNA: TGTGCCAGCAGTTTACTTCTGAGAGACACTGAAGCTTTCTTT
J: TRBJ2-1; V: TRBV24-1; length: 21; size: few; D: -; CDR3: CATSDRLRGERGHSQYNEQFF; DNA: TGTGCCACCAGTGATCGTCTTAGGGGTGAAAGAGGGCACTCTCAATACAATGAGCAGTTCTTC
J: TRBJ2-2; V: TRBV19; length: 16; size: few; D: TRBD2; CDR3: CASRGVGGRYTGELFF; DNA: TGTGCCAGTCGAGGGGTTGGCGGGAGGTATACCGGGGAGCTGTTTTTT
J: TRBJ1-1; V: TRBV7-2; length: 14; size: few; D: -; CDR3: CASSLMGVGTEAFF; DNA: TGTGCCAGCAGCCTCATGGGGGTGGGCACTGAAGCTTTCTTT
J: TRBJ1-2; V: TRBV30; length: 13; size: medium-sized; D: -; CDR3: CAWTPSANYGYTF; DNA: TGTGCCTGGACTCCTAGCGCTAACTATGGCTACACCTTC
J: TRBJ2-7; V: TRBV7-2; length: 12; size: few; D: -; CDR3: CASGGWVYEQYF; DNA: TGTGCCAGCGGGGGGTGGGTTTACGAGCAGTACTTC
J: TRBJ1-5; V: TRBV20-1; length: 13; size: few; D: -; CDR3: CSASSPGNQPQHF; DNA: TGCAGTGCTAGTAGCCCCGGCAATCAGCCCCAGCATTTT
J: TRBJ1-6; V: TRBV20-1; length: 16; size: medium-sized; D: -; CDR3: CSARAPQSSYNSPLHF; DNA: TGCAGTGCTAGAGCCCCCCAGAGCTCCTATAATTCACCCCTCCACTTT
J: TRBJ1-1; V: TRBV6-1; length: 12; size: -; D: TRBD1; CDR3: CASSATGGEAFF; DNA: TGTGCCAGCAGTGCCACAGGGGGGGAAGCTTTCTTT
J: TRBJ2-5; V: TRBV7-9; length: 12; size: -; D: -; CDR3: CASSLGPGDQYF; DNA: TGTGCCAGCAGCTTAGGGCCCGGGGACCAGTACTTC
J: TRBJ2-7; V: TRBV20-1; length: 12; size: few; D: TRBD2; CDR3: CSALRLADEQYF; DNA: TGCAGTGCTTTAAGACTAGCGGACGAGCAGTACTTC
J: TRBJ1-5; V: TRBV27; length: 15; size: -; D: -; CDR3: CASSAGGTGNQPQHF; DNA: TGTGCCAGCAGCGCCGGAGGGACGGGCAATCAGCCCCAGCATTTT
J: TRBJ2-3; V: TRBV6-4; length: 14; size: -; D: TRBD1; CDR3: CASSDGQGADTQYF; DNA: TGTGCCAGCAGTGACGGACAGGGGGCAGATACGCAGTATTTT
J: TRBJ1-3; V: TRBV15; length: 13; size: medium-sized; D: -; CDR3: CATSRDPGNTIYF; DNA: TGTGCCACCAGCAGAGACCCTGGAAACACCATATATTTT
J: TRBJ2-3; V: TRBV27; length: 14; size: few; D: -; CDR3: CASKGRPSTDTQYF; DNA: TGTGCCAGCAAAGGGAGACCTAGCACAGATACGCAGTATTTT
J: TRBJ2-2; V: TRBV20-1; length: 13; size: -; D: -; CDR3: CSASDVGTGELFF; DNA: TGCAGTGCTAGTGACGTGGGCACCGGGGAGCTGTTTTTT